This T cell receptor (beta chain) was profiled in a study of cytomegalovirus exposure and HLA in healthy donors. The PCR ran on 60 Vbeta and 13 Jbeta primers. Assay: immunoSEQ multiplex PCR; the TCRdb copy retains only in-frame clones and omits some. Of some 150,000 clones listed, roughly four fifths are singletons. Study outcomes and limitations: Near-uniform donor sequencing depth was presumed by presence/absence analyses. Earlier analysis yielded a pattern in which most TCR beta V segments were productive about 90% or about 30% of the time.

Remarks on this clone: The target antigen is unknown.

The receptor was derived from a man in his sixties in good health and CMV-seronegative. The material sequenced was PBMCs.

The DNA for the CDR3 is TGTGCCAGCAGCTTCCAGGGGGCGCAAACCATATATTTT. It specifies CASSFQGAQTIYF. The V gene is TRBV7-2, the J gene TRBJ1-3; 8 nucleotides match TRBD1. After removal of 3 bases from V and 10 bases from J, the junction contained 5 bases not matched to a gene. CDR3 length: 13 amino acids. Germline CDR1 reads SGHTA; CDR2 reads FQGNSA.